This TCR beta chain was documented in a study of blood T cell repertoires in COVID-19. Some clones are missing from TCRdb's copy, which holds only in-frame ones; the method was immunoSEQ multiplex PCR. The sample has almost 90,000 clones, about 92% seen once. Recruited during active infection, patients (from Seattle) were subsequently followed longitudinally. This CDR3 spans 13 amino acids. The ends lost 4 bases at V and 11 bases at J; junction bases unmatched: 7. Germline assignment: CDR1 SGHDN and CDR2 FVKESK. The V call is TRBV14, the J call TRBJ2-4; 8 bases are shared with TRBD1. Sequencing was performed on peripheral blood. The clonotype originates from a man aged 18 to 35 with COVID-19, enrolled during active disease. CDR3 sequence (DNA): TGTGCCAGCAGCCCCGGACAGGGCGGGGTTCAGTACTTC. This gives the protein CASSPGQGGVQYF.